The 5 T cell receptor beta chains reported below all come from one sample, sequenced in a study of cytomegalovirus exposure and HLA in healthy donors. Primers: 60 Vbeta forward and 13 Jbeta reverse. Sequencing used immunoSEQ multiplex PCR; TCRdb keeps in-frame clones, though not all of them. The sample has some 55,000 clones, and its top ten clones hold 6.5% to 8%. The sequencing input was PBMCs. These receptor sequences come from a woman in her thirties or forties in good health and CMV-seronegative.

This chain links TRBV7-9 with TRBJ1-2; no definite D call. Trimming pared 1 base from V and 4 bases from J, leaving 16 bases between. CDR1 SEHNR and CDR2 FQNEAQ come from the germline V gene (reference sequence). The CDR3 runs to 16 residues. The CDR3 coding sequence is TGTGCCAGCAGCTTAGGCGGTGCGGTAGAGGTCTATGGCTACACCTTC. Its protein is CASSLGGAVEVYGYTF.

The J gene is TRBJ2-6, the V gene TRBV18; D perhaps matches TRBD2 (6 bases). Germline CDR1 KGHSH, CDR2 LQKENI. V was clipped by 3 bases and J by 0 bases, with 12 bases between them. The CDR3 has 17 residues. CDR3 loop: CASSPMGLFSGANVLTF. CDR3 in DNA: TGTGCCAGCTCACCGATGGGACTGTTCTCTGGGGCCAACGTCCTGACTTTC.

This chain connects TRBV9 to TRBJ1-4; TRBD1 aligns across 8 bases. V gave up 3 bases and J gave up 5 bases; unmatched junction bases: 12. Germline V gene data show CDR1 as SGDLS and CDR2 as YYNGEE. This CDR3 is built from 17 residues. The CDR3 is CASSAAGGGYGNEKLFF. The CDR3 nucleotides are TGTGCCAGCAGCGCGGCAGGGGGCGGATATGGGAATGAAAAACTGTTTTTT.

The V gene is TRBV5-1, the J gene TRBJ1-1; weak D call: TRBD1 (6 bases). Germline V gene sequence: CDR1 SGHRS, CDR2 YFSETQ. The germline V and J ends were trimmed by 0 bases and 0 bases, with 12 bases remaining between them. CDR3 length: 16 amino acids. CDR3 sequence reads: CASSLGFTGLNTEAFF. In DNA form, the CDR3 reads TGCGCCAGCAGCTTGGGATTCACAGGGTTGAACACTGAAGCTTTCTTT.

The rearrangement links TRBV30 to TRBJ2-5; TRBD2 matches 9 bases. CDR1 is GTSNPN, CDR2 SVGIG, per germline (reference sequence). The CDR3 is 16 residues long. V lost 0 bases to trimming and J lost 4 bases; unmatched junction nucleotides: 9. CDR3 in amino acids: CAWSVGGGASRETQYF. The CDR3 nucleotides read TGTGCCTGGAGTGTGGGCGGGGGGGCCTCGCGAGAGACCCAGTACTTC.